The text below deals with one T cell receptor beta chain. Antigen unknown. Using RNA transcripts as the source, TCR beta CDR3 regions were amplified. An initial round of RT-PCR targeting the TCR CDR3 relied on the HTBI primer set. From the multiplex PCR reads, TCRdb called clonotypes with MiXCR, one entry per CDR3 protein. The sample has approximately 360,000 distinct CDR3 sequences; just under 25% are singletons. The record originates from a study of T cells in Graves' hyperthyroidism and ophthalmopathy. Study-wide findings and caveats: Blood also showed most of the thyroid clonotypes that were expanded above 0.001.

Germline-derived CDR1 and CDR2 are SGHRS and YFSETQ. After removal of 9 bases from V and 0 bases from J, the junction contained 11 bases not matched to a gene. The CDR3 runs to 17 residues. The sequence was collected from a middle-aged man with Graves' hyperthyroidism. The rearrangement joins TRBV5-1 to TRBJ2-2; 10 bases are shared with TRBD2. Material for sequencing was blood. The CDR3 is CATNLELAGTNTGELFF. CDR3 coding DNA: TGCGCCACCAACTTGGAACTAGCGGGGACGAACACCGGGGAGCTGTTTTTT.